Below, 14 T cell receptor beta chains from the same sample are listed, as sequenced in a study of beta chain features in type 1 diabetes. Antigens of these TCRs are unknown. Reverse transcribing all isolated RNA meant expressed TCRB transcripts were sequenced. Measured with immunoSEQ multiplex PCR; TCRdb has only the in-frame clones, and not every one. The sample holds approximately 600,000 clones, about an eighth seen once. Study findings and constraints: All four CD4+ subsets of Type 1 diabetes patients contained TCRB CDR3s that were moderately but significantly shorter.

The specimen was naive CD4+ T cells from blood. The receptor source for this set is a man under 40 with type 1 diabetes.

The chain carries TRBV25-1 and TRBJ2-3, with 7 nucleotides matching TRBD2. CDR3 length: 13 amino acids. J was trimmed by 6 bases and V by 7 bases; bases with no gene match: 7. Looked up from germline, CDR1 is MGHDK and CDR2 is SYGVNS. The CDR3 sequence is CASTSGVSDTQYF. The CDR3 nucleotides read TGTGCCAGCACGAGCGGGGTGAGTGATACGCAGTATTTT. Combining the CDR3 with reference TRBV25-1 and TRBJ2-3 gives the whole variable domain EADIYQTPRYLVIGTGKKITLECSQTMGHDKMYWYQQDPGMELHLIHYSYGVNSTEKGDLSSESTVSRIRTEHFPLTLESARPSHTSQYLCASTSGVSDTQYFGPGTRLTVL.

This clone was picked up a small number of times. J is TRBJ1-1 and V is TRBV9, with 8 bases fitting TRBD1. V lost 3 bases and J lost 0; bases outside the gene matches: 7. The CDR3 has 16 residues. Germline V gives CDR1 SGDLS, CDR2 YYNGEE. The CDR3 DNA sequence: TGTGCCAGCAGCGGAATACCGGGACAGGTGAACACTGAAGCTTTCTTT. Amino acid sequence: CASSGIPGQVNTEAFF.

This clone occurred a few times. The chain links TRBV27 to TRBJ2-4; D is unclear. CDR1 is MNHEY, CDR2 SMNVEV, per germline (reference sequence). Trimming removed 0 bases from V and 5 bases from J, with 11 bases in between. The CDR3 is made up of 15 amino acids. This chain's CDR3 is CASSLSRQGQNIQYF. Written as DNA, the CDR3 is TGTGCCAGCAGTTTATCCCGGCAAGGTCAAAACATTCAGTACTTC.

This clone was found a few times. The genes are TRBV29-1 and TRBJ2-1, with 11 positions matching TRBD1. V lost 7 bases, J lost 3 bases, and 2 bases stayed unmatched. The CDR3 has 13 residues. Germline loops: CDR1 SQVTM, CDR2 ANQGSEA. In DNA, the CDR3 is TGCAGCGCCGGGACAGGGGGCTACAATGAGCAGTTCTTC. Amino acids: CSAGTGGYNEQFF.

The CDR3 DNA reads as TGTGCCAGCAGGGCACAGGGGGTAGATGGCTACACCTTC. Protein sequence: CASRAQGVDGYTF. V is TRBV6-5 and J is TRBJ1-2; 8 bases fit TRBD1. CDR1 is MNHEY, CDR2 SVGAGI, per germline. The CDR3 has 13 amino acids. V shed 6 bases, J shed 6 bases, and the junction held 6 bases outside the gene matches.

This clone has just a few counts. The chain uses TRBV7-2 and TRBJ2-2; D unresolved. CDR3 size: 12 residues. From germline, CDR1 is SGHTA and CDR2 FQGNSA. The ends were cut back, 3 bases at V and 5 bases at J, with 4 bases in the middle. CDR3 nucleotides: TGTGCCAGCAGCTTTGGGACCGGGGAGCTGTTTTTT. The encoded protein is CASSFGTGELFF.

In DNA form, the CDR3 reads TGTGCCAGCAGGGGACAGGCCTACTCCTACGAGCAGTACTTC. It encodes CASRGQAYSYEQYF. This chain joins TRBV27 and TRBJ2-7; 8 bases align to TRBD1. Losses at the gene ends were 6 bases for V and 0 bases for J; bases not matched to a gene: 4. Germline V lookup: CDR1 MNHEY, CDR2 SMNVEV (reference sequence). The CDR3 contains 14 residues.

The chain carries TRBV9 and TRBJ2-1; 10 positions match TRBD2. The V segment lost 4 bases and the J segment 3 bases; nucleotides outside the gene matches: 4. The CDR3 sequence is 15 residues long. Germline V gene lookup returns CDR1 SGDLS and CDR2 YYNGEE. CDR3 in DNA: TGTGCCAGCAGCCCCACTAGCGGGGTCTACAATGAGCAGTTCTTC. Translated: CASSPTSGVYNEQFF. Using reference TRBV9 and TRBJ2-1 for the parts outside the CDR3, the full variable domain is DSGVTQTPKHLITATGQRVTLRCSPRSGDLSVYWYQQSLDQGLQFLIQYYNGEERAKGNILERFSAQQFPDLHSELNLSSLELGDSALYFCASSPTSGVYNEQFFGPGTRLTVL.

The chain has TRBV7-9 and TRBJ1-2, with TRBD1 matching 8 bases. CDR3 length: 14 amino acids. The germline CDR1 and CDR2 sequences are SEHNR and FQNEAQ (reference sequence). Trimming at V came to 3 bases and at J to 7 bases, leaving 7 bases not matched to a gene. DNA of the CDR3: TGTGCCAGCAGCTTGACAGGGGAGGGAGTTGGCTACACCTTC. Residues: CASSLTGEGVGYTF.

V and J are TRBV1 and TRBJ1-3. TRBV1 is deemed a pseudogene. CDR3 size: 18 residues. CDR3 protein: CTSSHPRPSMSSGNTIYF. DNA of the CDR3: TGCACCAGCAGCCATCCTAGGCCCTCCATGAGCTCTGGAAACACCATATATTTT.

CDR3 region: CSVRTSGTTGELFF. CDR3 DNA sequence: TGCAGCGTCAGGACTAGCGGGACTACCGGGGAGCTGTTTTTT. The J gene is TRBJ2-2, the V gene TRBV29-1, with 12 nucleotides matching TRBD2. The CDR3 contains 14 residues. With V trimmed by 6 bases and J by 5 bases, 4 bases remained unmatched. Looked up from germline, CDR1 is SQVTM and CDR2 is ANQGSEA.

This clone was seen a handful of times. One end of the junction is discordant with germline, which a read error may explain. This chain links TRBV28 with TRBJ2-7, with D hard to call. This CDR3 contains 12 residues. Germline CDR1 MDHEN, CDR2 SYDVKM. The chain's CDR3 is CASSLGAQPMTF. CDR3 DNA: TGTGCCAGCAGTTTAGGTGCCCAGCCGATGACATTC.

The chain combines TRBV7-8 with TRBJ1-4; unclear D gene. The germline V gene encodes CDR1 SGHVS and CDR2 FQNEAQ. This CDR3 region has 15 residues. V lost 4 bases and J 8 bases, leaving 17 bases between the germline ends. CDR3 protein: CASSSGSAVWEKLFF. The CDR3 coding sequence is TGTGCCAGCAGCTCTGGGTCGGCAGTTTGGGAAAAACTGTTTTTT.

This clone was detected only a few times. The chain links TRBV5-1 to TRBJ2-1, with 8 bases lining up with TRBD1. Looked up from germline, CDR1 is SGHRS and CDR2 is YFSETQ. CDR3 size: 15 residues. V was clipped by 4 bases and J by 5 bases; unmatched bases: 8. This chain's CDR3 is CASSPLTGADNEQFF. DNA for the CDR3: TGCGCCAGCAGCCCTTTGACAGGGGCGGACAATGAGCAGTTCTTC.